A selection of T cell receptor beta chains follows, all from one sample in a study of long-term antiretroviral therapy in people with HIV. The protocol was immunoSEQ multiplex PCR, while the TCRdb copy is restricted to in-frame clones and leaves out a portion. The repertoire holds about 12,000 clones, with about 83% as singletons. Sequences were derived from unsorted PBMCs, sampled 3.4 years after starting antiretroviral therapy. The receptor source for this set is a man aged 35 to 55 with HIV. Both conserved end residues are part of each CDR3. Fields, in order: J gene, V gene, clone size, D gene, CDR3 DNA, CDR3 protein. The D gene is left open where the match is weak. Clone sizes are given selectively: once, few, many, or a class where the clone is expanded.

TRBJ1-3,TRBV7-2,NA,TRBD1,TGTGCCAGCAGCACAAACAGGGGAATGGCTGGAAACACCATATATTTT,CASSTNRGMAGNTIYF
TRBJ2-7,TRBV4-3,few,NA,TGCGCCAGCAGCCAAGAACGCAGTGTGGCAGGGGCCTACGAGCAGTACTTC,CASSQERSVAGAYEQYF
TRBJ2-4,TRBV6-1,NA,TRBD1,TGTGCCAGCGGGTTACAGGGGGGCATTCAGTACTTC,CASGLQGGIQYF
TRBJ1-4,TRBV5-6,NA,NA,TGTGCCAGCAGCTTTGAGGGGGGCGCAACTAATGAAAAACTGTTTTTT,CASSFEGGATNEKLFF
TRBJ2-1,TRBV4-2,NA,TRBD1,TGTGCCAGCAGCCTCGGGACAGGGAAGTCCTACAATGAGCAGTTCTTC,CASSLGTGKSYNEQFF
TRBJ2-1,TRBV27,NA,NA,TGTGCCAGCAGTCCCGCGGGGACTCTTAGTGAGCAGTTCTTC,CASSPAGTLSEQFF
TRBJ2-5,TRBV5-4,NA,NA,TGTGCCAGCAGCCCCGGAAAGACTAGAGATAGGGGGACCCAGTACTTC,CASSPGKTRDRGTQYF
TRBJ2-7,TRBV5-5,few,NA,TGTGCCAGCAGCATACGGGACGACTACGAGCAGTACTTC,CASSIRDDYEQYF
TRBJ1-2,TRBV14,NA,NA,TGTGCCAGCAGCCAAGGTCAGGGAAAGTATGGCTACACCTTC,CASSQGQGKYGYTF
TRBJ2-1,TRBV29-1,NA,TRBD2,TGCAGCGTTGGGGGTCTAGCGGGAGGGCCCCACAATGAGCAGTTCTTC,CSVGGLAGGPHNEQFF
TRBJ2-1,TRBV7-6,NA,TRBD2,TGTGCCAGCAGCTTAGGGACTAGCGGCCACAATGAGCAGTTCTTC,CASSLGTSGHNEQFF
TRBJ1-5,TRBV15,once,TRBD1,TGTGCCACCAGCAGTGGCCGAGACAGGGGGAATCAGCCCCAGCATTTT,CATSSGRDRGNQPQHF
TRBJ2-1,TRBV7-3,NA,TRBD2,TGTGCCAGCAGCCTAGGAATTAGCGGGTACAATGAGCAGTTCTTC,CASSLGISGYNEQFF
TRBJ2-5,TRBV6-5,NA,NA,TGTGCCACTTCTGGGATAGGAGAGACCCAGTACTTC,CATSGIGETQYF
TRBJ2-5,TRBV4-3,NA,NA,TGCGCCAGCAGCCAAGATCTTTTGGGACTGACGGGACAAGAGACCCAGTACTTC,CASSQDLLGLTGQETQYF
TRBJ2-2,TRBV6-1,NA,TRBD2,TGTGCCAGCAGTGTCCCCGATCTAGCGGGAGAGACCACCGGGGAGCTGTTTTTT,CASSVPDLAGETTGELFF
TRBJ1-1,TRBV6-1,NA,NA,TGTGCCAGCCGAGAGGGGGTGCCTGAAGCTTTCTTT,CASREGVPEAFF
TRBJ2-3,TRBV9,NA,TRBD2,TGTGCCAGCAGCCCCAGTAGCGGGAGTTCGACAGATACGCAGTATTTT,CASSPSSGSSTDTQYF
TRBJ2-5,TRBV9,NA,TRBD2,TGTGCCAGCAGCGTAGAGGGACTAGCGGGAGGCTCAACCCAAGAGACCCAGTACTTC,CASSVEGLAGGSTQETQYF
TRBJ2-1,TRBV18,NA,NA,TGTGCCAGCTCACCACCTCCTCTATACAATGAGCAGTTCTTC,CASSPPPLYNEQFF
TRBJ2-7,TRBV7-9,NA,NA,TGTGCCAGCAGCCCAGGTCGGGATGAGCAGTACTTC,CASSPGRDEQYF
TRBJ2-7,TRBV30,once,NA,TGTGCCTGGAGTGTAGCCGGGCCCTACGAGCAGTACTTC,CAWSVAGPYEQYF
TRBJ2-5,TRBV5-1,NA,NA,TGCGCCAGCAGCCGCTTGGGGGGTTTTGAGACCCAGTACTTC,CASSRLGGFETQYF
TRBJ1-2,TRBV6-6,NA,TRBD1,TGTGCCAGCACCGGACAGGGGGAACCTAACTATGGCTACACCTTC,CASTGQGEPNYGYTF
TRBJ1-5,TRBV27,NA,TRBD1,TGTGCCAGCAGTTCATTCACAGGGGCCCAGAGGCCCCAGCATTTT,CASSSFTGAQRPQHF
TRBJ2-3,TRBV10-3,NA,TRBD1,TGTGCCCTACGAAGGACAGGGACAATAACAGATACGCAGTATTTT,CALRRTGTITDTQYF
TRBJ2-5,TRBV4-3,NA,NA,TGCGCCAGCAGCCAAGAGGCGGGATCTAGAGGGCAAGAGACCCAGTACTTC,CASSQEAGSRGQETQYF